The 29 T cell receptor beta chains below come from one sample, sequenced in a study of T-cell reconstitution after alpha-beta-depleted transplantation in children. The TCRbeta library incorporated unique molecular identifiers. TCRdb reanalysed the PCR reads using MiXCR and keeps one entry per CDR3 protein. Here the sample spans 250,000 to 350,000 distinct CDR3 sequences, more than 8% being singletons. The sample in question was PBMCs from the stem cell graft donor, obtained from the stem cell graft. These receptors were taken from a human donor who donated a stem cell graft to a child with SCID.

The chain carries TRBV10-1 and TRBJ2-7; 7 bases are a match to TRBD2. This CDR3 has 17 residues. Germline V lookup: CDR1 WNHNN, CDR2 SYGVQD (reference sequence). With 4 bases clipped from V and 5 bases from J, the junction kept 17 bases outside the gene matches. CDR3: CASSVGGGEAGRHEQYF. As DNA, the CDR3 is TGCGCCAGCAGTGTGGGGGGGGGTGAGGCAGGGAGGCACGAGCAGTACTTC.

The chain uses TRBV12-3 or TRBV12-4 and TRBJ2-7, with 8 nucleotides matching TRBD2. V lost 4 bases, J lost 6 bases, and 14 bases stayed unmatched. The CDR3 is made up of 16 amino acids. CDR3 in amino acids: CASSSPSLGLAVEQYF. The CDR3 DNA sequence: TGTGCCAGCAGTTCCCCTAGCCTAGGACTAGCTGTCGAGCAGTACTTC.

The CDR3 protein is CASSYDPGARRNEQFF. In DNA, the CDR3 is TGTGCCAGCAGTTACGATCCAGGGGCGCGCCGCAATGAGCAGTTCTTC. The gene calls are TRBV12-3 or TRBV12-4 and TRBJ2-1; D is possibly TRBD1 (6 bases). The CDR3 has 16 residues. Deletions cut 4 bases from V and 6 bases from J, with 19 bases between.

J is TRBJ2-7 and V is TRBV12-3 or TRBV12-4; maybe TRBD1 (6 bases). This CDR3 is built from 14 residues. Trimming pared 5 bases from V and 2 bases from J, leaving 13 bases between. The CDR3 region is CASSPGTPTYEQYF. The CDR3 region has the DNA TGTGCCAGCAGTCCCGGGACACCAACCTACGAGCAGTACTTC.

This clonotype was detected only a few times. The genes are TRBV28 and TRBJ1-1; a weak D match, TRBD1 (5 bases). The V and J ends lost 3 bases and 7 bases respectively, with 12 bases between them. This CDR3 contains 13 residues. Germline loops: CDR1 MDHEN, CDR2 SYDVKM. CDR3 nucleotide sequence: TGTGCCAGCAGTTTTGCGGGGGGAGTTGAAGCTTTCTTT. Amino acids: CASSFAGGVEAFF.

This clonotype has just a few counts. V gene TRBV9 combines with J gene TRBJ2-3; 16 bases match TRBD2. There are 20 residues in the CDR3. V was clipped by 4 bases and J by 1 base; unmatched bases: 12. The germline V gene has CDR1 SGDLS and CDR2 YYNGEE. In nucleotides, the CDR3 is TGTGCCAGCAGCCCATCTGGGGGACTAGCGGGGGGGCCCGGCACAGATACGCAGTATTTT. Translation: CASSPSGGLAGGPGTDTQYF.

The V call is TRBV7-9, the J call TRBJ2-3; maybe TRBD2 (6 bases). This CDR3 is 16 amino acids long. Trimming removed 4 bases at V and 0 bases at J, with 14 bases between. Germline V gene lookup returns CDR1 SEHNR and CDR2 FQNEAQ (reference sequence). CDR3 sequence: CASSSPASGSTDTQYF. The CDR3 bases are TGTGCCAGCAGCTCCCCAGCCAGCGGGAGCACAGATACGCAGTATTTT.

V usage is TRBV10-3 and J usage is TRBJ2-3; 9 nucleotides align to TRBD2. This CDR3 spans 14 amino acids. Germline loops: CDR1 ENHRY, CDR2 SYGVKD. J lost 7 bases, V lost 10 bases, and 12 bases had no gene match. The CDR3 DNA is TGTGCCACGTTAGGGGACCCTAGCGGGAATACGCAGTATTTT. Translation gives CATLGDPSGNTQYF.

This clonotype came up many times. The gene calls are TRBV3-1 and TRBJ2-2, with no clear D. Trimming pared 0 bases from V and 3 bases from J, leaving 11 bases between. The CDR3 runs 16 residues. Germline-derived CDR1 and CDR2 are LGHDT and YNNKEL (reference sequence). CDR3 in DNA: TGTGCCAGCAGCCAAGATCTGTCACCCTACACCGGGGAGCTGTTTTTT. The encoded protein is CASSQDLSPYTGELFF.

The chain employs TRBV5-1 and TRBJ2-1, with 8 bases aligning to TRBD2. This CDR3 region has 16 residues. From germline, CDR1 is SGHRS and CDR2 YFSETQ. J was trimmed by 0 bases and V by 4 bases; bases with no gene match: 6. CDR3 bases: TGCGCCAGCAGCGATGGACTAGCTAGCTCCTACAATGAGCAGTTCTTC. Encoded protein: CASSDGLASSYNEQFF.

This chain connects TRBV10-3 to TRBJ2-1; the D gene is possibly TRBD1 (6 bases). From germline, CDR1 is ENHRY and CDR2 SYGVKD. The CDR3 extends over 16 amino acids. V lost 2 bases to trimming and J lost 6 bases, with 17 bases between them. CDR3 sequence: CAISEPWDTAVNEQFF. The CDR3 DNA follows: TGTGCCATCAGTGAGCCGTGGGACACGGCTGTCAATGAGCAGTTCTTC.

In this sample, this clonotype turned up many times. The genes are TRBV5-1 and TRBJ1-1; 8 positions match TRBD1. The CDR3 extends over 13 amino acids. The V and J ends lost 4 bases and 11 bases, in that order; junction bases with no gene match: 10. Germline CDR1 reads SGHRS; CDR2 reads YFSETQ. DNA for the CDR3: TGCGCCAGCAGCACTGGACAGGGCGAGGCGGCTTTCTTT. It specifies CASSTGQGEAAFF.

The chain recombines TRBV4-1 with TRBJ1-1, with 8 bases lining up with TRBD1. The CDR3 is 17 amino acids. Unmatched junction bases numbered 9, after V lost 1 base and J lost 2 bases. CDR1 and CDR2 (germline): MGHRA, YSYEKL. In DNA, the CDR3 is TGCGCCAGCAGCCAAGTCCCCGGACAGGGAGTAAACACTGAAGCTTTCTTT. This translates into CASSQVPGQGVNTEAFF.

The table lists this clonotype with a few counts. The chain is built from TRBV5-4 and TRBJ2-5, with 11 bases identical to TRBD2. This CDR3 is built from 16 residues. V shed 4 bases, J shed 2 bases, and the junction held 7 bases outside the gene matches. Looked up from germline, CDR1 is SGHNT and CDR2 is YYREEE (reference sequence). In nucleotides, the CDR3 is TGTGCCAGCAGCCCAGTAGCGGGGGGGCTACAAGAGACCCAGTACTTC. The encoded protein is CASSPVAGGLQETQYF.

This clonotype occurred many times. V and J are TRBV11-1 and TRBJ1-1, with TRBD1 matching 8 bases. CDR3 size: 19 residues. Per the germline V gene, CDR1 is SGHAT and CDR2 is FQDESV (reference sequence). V lost 2 bases, J lost 0 bases, and 14 bases stayed unmatched. CDR3: CASSLPALNPTGVNTEAFF. CDR3 nucleotides: TGTGCCAGCAGCTTACCCGCCCTCAACCCGACAGGGGTGAACACTGAAGCTTTCTTT.

The V gene is TRBV12-3 or TRBV12-4, the J gene TRBJ2-7, with a possible D match to TRBD1 (8 bases). Trimming cost V 6 bases and J 0 bases, with 15 bases left between them. The CDR3 contains 15 residues. This CDR3 is CASRHRGGSSYEQYF. CDR3 bases: TGTGCCAGCAGGCACAGGGGGGGGAGCTCCTACGAGCAGTACTTC.

This clonotype has a handful of counts. V gene TRBV29-1 combines with J gene TRBJ1-5; 11 bases are shared with TRBD1. Trimming removed 4 bases from V and 4 bases from J; junction bases left unmatched: 3. From germline, CDR1 is SQVTM and CDR2 ANQGSEA. The CDR3 has 14 amino acids. DNA for the CDR3: TGCAGCGTTGGGGGGACAGGGGGGAATCAGCCCCAGCATTTT. Protein: CSVGGTGGNQPQHF. The full variable domain, its missing parts supplied by reference TRBV29-1 and TRBJ1-5, is SAVISQKPSRDICQRGTSLTIQCQVDSQVTMMFWYRQQPGQSLTLIATANQGSEATYESGFVIDKFPISRPNLTFSTLTVSNMSPEDSSIYLCSVGGTGGNQPQHFGDGTRLSIL.

This clonotype was detected ten times or more. In DNA, the CDR3 is TGCAGCGTTGAAGGGGAGTTACCCTACGAGCAGTACTTC. Translation: CSVEGELPYEQYF. The chain employs TRBV29-1 and TRBJ2-7, with D perhaps TRBD2 (5 bases). The CDR3 is made up of 13 amino acids. V was pared by 1 base and J by 2 bases, with 9 bases between. The germline gives CDR1 SQVTM, CDR2 ANQGSEA.

This chain joins TRBV27 and TRBJ2-5; D tentatively fits TRBD1 or TRBD2 (6 bases each). CDR3 size: 15 residues. Germline CDR1 is MNHEY and CDR2 is SMNVEV (reference sequence). Deletions cut 0 bases from V and 5 bases from J, with 13 bases between. The CDR3 protein is CASSLSWGAMETQYF. DNA of the CDR3: TGTGCCAGCAGTTTATCGTGGGGGGCGATGGAGACCCAGTACTTC.

The CDR3 nucleotides are TGTGCCAGCAGCAAGGGTCAGGATCAGCCCCAGCATTTT. Its protein product is CASSKGQDQPQHF. The chain uses TRBV9 and TRBJ1-5, with no clear D. Germline CDR1 reads SGDLS; CDR2 reads YYNGEE. This CDR3 is 13 amino acids long. V lost 4 bases and J 5 bases, leaving 10 bases between the germline ends.

The chain employs TRBV5-1 and TRBJ1-2; TRBD1 agrees at 9 bases. The CDR3 is 16 residues long. From germline, CDR1 is SGHRS and CDR2 YFSETQ. The J segment lost 2 bases and the V segment lost 2 bases, leaving 7 bases of the junction unmatched. This CDR3 is CASSFSLGTGNYGYTF. CDR3 coding DNA: TGCGCCAGCAGCTTCTCTCTAGGGACAGGGAACTATGGCTACACCTTC.

This clonotype was counted many times. The chain couples TRBV10-3 to TRBJ2-3, with D possibly being TRBD1 or TRBD2 (7 bases each). CDR1 and CDR2 from the germline V gene are ENHRY and SYGVKD. V dropped 10 bases and J dropped 3 bases, with 20 bases sitting between them. The CDR3 has 15 residues. In nucleotides, the CDR3 is TGTGCCAGCCGTAGCCAGGGGGGAGGGACAGATACGCAGTATTTT. Translated, it gives CASRSQGGGTDTQYF.

This clonotype occurred many times. The genes are TRBV14 and TRBJ2-2; 8 nucleotides agree with TRBD2. The ends lost 6 bases at V and 4 bases at J; junction bases unmatched: 16. Germline V gene sequence: CDR1 SGHDN, CDR2 FVKESK. The CDR3 is made up of 18 amino acids. The CDR3 nucleotides read TGTGCCAGCAGACCCCGGGGAGGTAGCGGGGATGTCACCGGGGAGCTGTTTTTT. This translates into CASRPRGGSGDVTGELFF. The full variable domain, rest sourced from reference TRBV14 and TRBJ2-2, is EAGVTQFPSHSVIEKGQTVTLRCDPISGHDNLYWYRRVMGKEIKFLLHFVKESKQDESGMPNNRFLAERTGGTYSTLKVQPAELEDSGVYFCASRPRGGSGDVTGELFFGEGSRLTVL.

This clonotype appeared a few times. This chain joins TRBV6-1 and TRBJ2-2, with D perhaps TRBD1 or TRBD2 (5 bases each). Per the germline V gene, CDR1 is MNHNS and CDR2 is SASEGT. This CDR3 region has 15 residues. V gave up 6 bases and J gave up 6 bases, with 17 bases separating them. The CDR3 sequence: CASRNQGVISGELFF. In nucleotides, the CDR3 is TGTGCCAGCAGGAATCAGGGAGTTATCTCCGGGGAGCTGTTTTTT.

This clonotype was recorded many times. The J gene is TRBJ2-1, the V gene TRBV4-1; possibly TRBD2 for D (5 bases). Trimming took off 4 bases at V and 8 bases at J, with 9 bases between the two ends. The length of the CDR3 is 12 residues. The germline gives CDR1 MGHRA, CDR2 YSYEKL. CDR3 amino acids: CASSLEADEQFF. Here the CDR3 DNA reads TGCGCCAGCAGCCTGGAGGCGGATGAGCAGTTCTTC.

This clonotype came up a few times. The V gene is TRBV29-1, the J gene TRBJ2-5; D may be TRBD2 (6 bases). CDR3 size: 13 residues. V was shortened by 1 base and J by 3 bases, with 9 bases between the two germline ends. CDR1 and CDR2 (germline): SQVTM, ANQGSEA. The CDR3 DNA is TGCAGCGTTGAAGGGGGGGTAGAAGAGACCCAGTACTTC. Protein product: CSVEGGVEETQYF.

This clonotype was counted at least ten times. The chain links TRBV7-9 to TRBJ2-1; D remains ambiguous. CDR1 SEHNR and CDR2 FQNEAQ come from the germline V gene (reference sequence). This CDR3 has 11 residues. The ends were cut back, 3 bases at V and 6 bases at J, with 3 bases in the middle. Here the CDR3 reads CASSFSNEQFF. CDR3 sequence (DNA): TGTGCCAGCAGCTTTTCCAATGAGCAGTTCTTC.

This clonotype was counted at least ten times. This chain links TRBV27 with TRBJ1-5; a weak D match, TRBD1 (5 bases). The germline V gene encodes CDR1 MNHEY and CDR2 SMNVEV (reference sequence). CDR3 length: 15 amino acids. The V and J ends lost 5 bases and 2 bases respectively, with 13 bases between them. CDR3 DNA: TGTGCCAGCAGTCCTCGGTGGGGGGGCAATCAGCCCCAGCATTTT. This sequence encodes CASSPRWGGNQPQHF.

This clonotype was found a few times. This chain joins TRBV7-2 and TRBJ1-6, with TRBD1 identical over 11 bases. V gave up 1 base and J gave up 10 bases; unmatched junction bases: 6. The germline CDR1 and CDR2 sequences are SGHTA and FQGNSA. The CDR3 consists of 16 residues. CDR3 protein: CASSLVGQGASSPLHF. CDR3 sequence (DNA): TGTGCCAGCAGCTTAGTAGGACAGGGGGCCAGCTCACCCCTCCACTTT.